This TCR beta chain was profiled in a study of cytomegalovirus exposure and HLA in healthy donors. Study-level background: Tens of millions of unique TCRs from HLA-typed donors made up an early data release.

V shed 5 bases, J shed 7 bases, and the junction held 10 bases outside the gene matches. CDR1 and CDR2 from the germline V gene are GTSNPN and SVGIG (reference sequence). This CDR3 has 15 amino acids. Participants comprised healthy donors of bone marrow. 13 Jbeta primers and 60 Vbeta primers were used for the PCR. The assay was immunoSEQ multiplex PCR, and TCRdb's table has in-frame clones only and misses some. The table records some 90,000 clones, roughly three quarters of them present only once. The sample consisted of PBMCs. The TCR was taken from a man aged 35 to 55 in good health and CMV-seronegative. The chain uses TRBV30 and TRBJ2-5; 13 bases line up with TRBD2. The CDR3 spells CAWSTSGGDLGTQYF. DNA for the CDR3: TGTGCCTGGTCTACTAGCGGGGGGGATCTTGGGACCCAGTACTTC.